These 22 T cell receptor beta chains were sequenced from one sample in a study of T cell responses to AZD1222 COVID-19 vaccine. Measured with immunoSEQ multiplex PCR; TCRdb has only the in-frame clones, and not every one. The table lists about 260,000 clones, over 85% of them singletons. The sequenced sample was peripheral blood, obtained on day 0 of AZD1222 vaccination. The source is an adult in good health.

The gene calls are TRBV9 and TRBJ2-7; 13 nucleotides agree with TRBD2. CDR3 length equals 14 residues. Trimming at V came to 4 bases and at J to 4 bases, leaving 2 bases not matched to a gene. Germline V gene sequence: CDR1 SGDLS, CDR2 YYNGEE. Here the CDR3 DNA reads TGTGCCAGCAGCCGGGGACTAGCGGGGTACGAGCAGTACTTC. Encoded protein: CASSRGLAGYEQYF. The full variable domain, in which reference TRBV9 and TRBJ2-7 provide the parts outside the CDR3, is DSGVTQTPKHLITATGQRVTLRCSPRSGDLSVYWYQQSLDQGLQFLIQYYNGEERAKGNILERFSAQQFPDLHSELNLSSLELGDSALYFCASSRGLAGYEQYFGPGTRLTVT.

CDR3 protein: CATSDPRRVDGYTF. In DNA, the CDR3 is TGTGCCACCAGTGATCCCCGGAGGGTCGATGGCTACACCTTC. V gene TRBV24-1 combines with J gene TRBJ1-2, with D hard to call. CDR3 length: 14 amino acids. CDR1 and CDR2 (germline): KGHDR, SFDVKD. V was pared by 3 bases and J by 6 bases, with 13 bases between.

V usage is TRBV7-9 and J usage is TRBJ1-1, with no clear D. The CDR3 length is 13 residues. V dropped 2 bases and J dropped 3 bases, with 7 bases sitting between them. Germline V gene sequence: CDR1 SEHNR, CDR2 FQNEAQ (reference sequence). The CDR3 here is CASSLTEDTEAFF. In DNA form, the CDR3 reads TGTGCCAGCAGCTTAACGGAAGACACTGAAGCTTTCTTT.

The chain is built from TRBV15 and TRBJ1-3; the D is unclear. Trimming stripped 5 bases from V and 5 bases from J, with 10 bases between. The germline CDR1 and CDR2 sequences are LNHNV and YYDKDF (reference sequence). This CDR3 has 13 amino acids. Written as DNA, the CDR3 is TGTGCCACCAGCGTGGAGGGTAGAAACACCATATATTTT. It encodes CATSVEGRNTIYF.

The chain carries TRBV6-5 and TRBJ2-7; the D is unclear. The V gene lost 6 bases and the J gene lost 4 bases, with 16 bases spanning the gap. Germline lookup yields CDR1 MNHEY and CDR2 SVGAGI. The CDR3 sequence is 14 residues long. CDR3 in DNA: TGTGCCAGCAGGGCCAGACTGATGGTTTACGAGCAGTACTTC. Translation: CASRARLMVYEQYF.

The CDR3 loop reads CASSPPKQLGGYTF. The DNA for the CDR3 is TGTGCCAGCAGCCCCCCGAAGCAACTGGGTGGCTACACCTTC. The gene calls are TRBV7-9 and TRBJ1-2; D call uncertain. The CDR3 runs to 14 residues. V was shortened by 5 bases and J by 7 bases, with 17 bases between the two germline ends. Looked up from germline, CDR1 is SEHNR and CDR2 is FQNEAQ (reference sequence).

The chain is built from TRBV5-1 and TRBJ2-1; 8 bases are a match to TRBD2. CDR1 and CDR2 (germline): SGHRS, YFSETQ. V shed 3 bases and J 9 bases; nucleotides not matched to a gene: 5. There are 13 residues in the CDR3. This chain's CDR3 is CASSSGLAGEQFF. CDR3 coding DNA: TGCGCCAGCAGCTCCGGACTAGCCGGTGAGCAGTTCTTC. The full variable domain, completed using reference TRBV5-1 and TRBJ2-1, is KAGVTQTPRYLIKTRGQQVTLSCSPISGHRSVSWYQQTPGQGLQFLFEYFSETQRNKGNFPGRFSGRQFSNSRSEMNVSTLELGDSALYLCASSSGLAGEQFFGPGTRLTVL.

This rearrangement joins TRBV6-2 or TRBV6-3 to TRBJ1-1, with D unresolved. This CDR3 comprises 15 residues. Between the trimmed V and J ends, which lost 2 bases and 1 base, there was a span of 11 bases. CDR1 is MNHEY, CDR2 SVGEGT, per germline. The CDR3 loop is CASSYPHMANTEAFF. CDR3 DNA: TGTGCCAGCAGTTACCCCCACATGGCGAACACTGAAGCTTTCTTT.

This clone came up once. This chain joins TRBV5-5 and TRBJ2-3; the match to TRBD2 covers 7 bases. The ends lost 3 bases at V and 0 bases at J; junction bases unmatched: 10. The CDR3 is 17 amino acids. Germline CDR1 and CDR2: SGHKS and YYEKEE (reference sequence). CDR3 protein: CASSWGRAGESTDTQYF. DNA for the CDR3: TGTGCCAGCAGCTGGGGTCGGGCGGGGGAAAGCACAGATACGCAGTATTTT.

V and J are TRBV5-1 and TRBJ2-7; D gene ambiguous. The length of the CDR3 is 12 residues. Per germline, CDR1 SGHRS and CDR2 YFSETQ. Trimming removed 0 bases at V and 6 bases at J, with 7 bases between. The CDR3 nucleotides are TGCGCCAGCAGCTTGGAAGGGTCCGAGCAGTACTTC. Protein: CASSLEGSEQYF.

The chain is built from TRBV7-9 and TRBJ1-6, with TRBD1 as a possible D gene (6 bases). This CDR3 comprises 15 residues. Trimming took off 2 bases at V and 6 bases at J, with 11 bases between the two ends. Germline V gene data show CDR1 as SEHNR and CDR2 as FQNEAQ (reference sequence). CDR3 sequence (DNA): TGTGCCAGCAGCTTACGGGGGCCGACTAATTCACCCCTCCACTTT. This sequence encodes CASSLRGPTNSPLHF.

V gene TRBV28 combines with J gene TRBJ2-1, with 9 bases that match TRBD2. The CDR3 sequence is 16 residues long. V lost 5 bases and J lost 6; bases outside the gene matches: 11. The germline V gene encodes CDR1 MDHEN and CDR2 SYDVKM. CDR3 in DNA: TGTGCCAGCAGTCCCCGTGGGCGGGGGGGCGGCAATGAGCAGTTCTTC. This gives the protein CASSPRGRGGGNEQFF.

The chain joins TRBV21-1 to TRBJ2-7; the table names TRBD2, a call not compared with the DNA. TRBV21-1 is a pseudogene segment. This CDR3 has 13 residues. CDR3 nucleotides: TGTGCCAGCAGCGGGAGTCTCTTCTACGAGCAGTACTTC. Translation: CASSGSLFYEQYF.

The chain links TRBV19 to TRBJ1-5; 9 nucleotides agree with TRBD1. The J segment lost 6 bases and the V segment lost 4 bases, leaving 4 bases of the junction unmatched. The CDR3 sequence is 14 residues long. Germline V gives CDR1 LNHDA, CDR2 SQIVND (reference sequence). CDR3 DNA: TGTGCCAGTAGTACCACAGGGGGCGGTCAGCCCCAGCATTTT. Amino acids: CASSTTGGGQPQHF. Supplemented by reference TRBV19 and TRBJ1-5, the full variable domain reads DGGITQSPKYLFRKEGQNVTLSCEQNLNHDAMYWYRQDPGQGLRLIYYSQIVNDFQKGDIAEGYSVSREKKESFPLTVTSAQKNPTAFYLCASSTTGGGQPQHFGDGTRLSIL.

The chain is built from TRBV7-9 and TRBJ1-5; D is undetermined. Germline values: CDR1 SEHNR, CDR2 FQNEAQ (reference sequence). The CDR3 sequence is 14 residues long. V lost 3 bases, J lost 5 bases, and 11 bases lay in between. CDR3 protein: CASSLSTSHQPQHF. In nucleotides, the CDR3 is TGTGCCAGCAGCTTGTCCACCTCCCATCAGCCCCAGCATTTT.

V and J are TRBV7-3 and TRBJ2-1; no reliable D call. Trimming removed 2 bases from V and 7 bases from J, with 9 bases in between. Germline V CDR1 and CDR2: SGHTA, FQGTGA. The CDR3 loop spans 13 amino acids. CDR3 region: CASSLPPLNEQFF. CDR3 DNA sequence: TGTGCCAGCAGCTTACCCCCGCTAAATGAGCAGTTCTTC.

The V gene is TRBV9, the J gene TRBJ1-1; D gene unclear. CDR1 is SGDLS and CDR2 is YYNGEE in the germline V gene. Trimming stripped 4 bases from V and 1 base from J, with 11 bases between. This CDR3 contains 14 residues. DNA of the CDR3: TGTGCCAGCAGCTTACGTCCAGGGAACACTGAAGCTTTCTTT. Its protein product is CASSLRPGNTEAFF.

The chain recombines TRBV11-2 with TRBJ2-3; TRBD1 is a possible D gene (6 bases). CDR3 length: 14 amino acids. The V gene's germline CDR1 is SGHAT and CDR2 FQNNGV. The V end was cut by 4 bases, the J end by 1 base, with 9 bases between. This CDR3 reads CASSWAGGTDTQYF. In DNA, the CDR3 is TGTGCCAGCAGCTGGGCAGGGGGCACAGATACGCAGTATTTT.

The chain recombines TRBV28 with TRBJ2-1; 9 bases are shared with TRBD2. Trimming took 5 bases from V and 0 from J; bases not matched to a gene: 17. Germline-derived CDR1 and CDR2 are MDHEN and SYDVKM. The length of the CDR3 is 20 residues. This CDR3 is CASSPLAGAPLHSSYNEQFF. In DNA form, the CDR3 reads TGTGCCAGCAGTCCTTTAGCGGGGGCCCCCTTACATAGCTCCTACAATGAGCAGTTCTTC.

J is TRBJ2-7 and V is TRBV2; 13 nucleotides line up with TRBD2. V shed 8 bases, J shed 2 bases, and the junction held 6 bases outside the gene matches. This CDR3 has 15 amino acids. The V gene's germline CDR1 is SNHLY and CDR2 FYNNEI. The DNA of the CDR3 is TGTGCCAGCCGGAAAACTAGCGGGGGGGCCTACGAGCAGTACTTC. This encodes CASRKTSGGAYEQYF. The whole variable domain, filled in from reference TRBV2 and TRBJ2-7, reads EPEVTQTPSHQVTQMGQEVILRCVPISNHLYFYWYRQILGQKVEFLVSFYNNEISEKSEIFDDQFSVERPDGSNFTLKIRSTKLEDSAMYFCASRKTSGGAYEQYFGPGTRLTVT.

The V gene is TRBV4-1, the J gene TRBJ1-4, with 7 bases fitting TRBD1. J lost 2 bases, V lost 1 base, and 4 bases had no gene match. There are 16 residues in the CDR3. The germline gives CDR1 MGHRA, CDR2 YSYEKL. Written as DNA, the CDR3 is TGCGCCAGCAGCCAAGTCCCAGGGGGGACTAATGAAAAACTGTTTTTT. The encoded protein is CASSQVPGGTNEKLFF.

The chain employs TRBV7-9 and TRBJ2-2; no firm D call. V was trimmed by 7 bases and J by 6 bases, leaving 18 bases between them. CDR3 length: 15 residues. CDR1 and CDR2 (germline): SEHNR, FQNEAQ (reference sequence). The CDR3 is CASINTPASPGELFF. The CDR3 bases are TGTGCCAGCATCAACACGCCAGCCAGCCCCGGGGAGCTGTTTTTT.